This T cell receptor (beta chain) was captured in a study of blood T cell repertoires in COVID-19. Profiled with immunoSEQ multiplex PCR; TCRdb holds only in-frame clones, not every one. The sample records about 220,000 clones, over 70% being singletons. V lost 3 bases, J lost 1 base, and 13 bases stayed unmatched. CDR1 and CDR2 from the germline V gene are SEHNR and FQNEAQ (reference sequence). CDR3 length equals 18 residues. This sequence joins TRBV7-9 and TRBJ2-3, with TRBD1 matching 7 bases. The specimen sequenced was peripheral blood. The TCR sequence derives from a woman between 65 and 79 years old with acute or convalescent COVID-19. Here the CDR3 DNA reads TGTGCCAGCAGCTTGAGGCCCGGCGACAGGGATGGCACAGATACGCAGTATTTT. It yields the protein CASSLRPGDRDGTDTQYF.